This T cell receptor beta chain was documented in a study of blood T cell repertoires in COVID-19. The wider study: T cells, B-cell-depleted T cells, or PBMCs supplied cDNA or gDNA.

Original analysis: By means of reference gene primer amplification, nucleated cell counts were estimated. The assay was immunoSEQ multiplex PCR, and TCRdb's table has in-frame clones only and misses some. The DNA was the basis for D and trimming; V, J and clone size are from that table. The sample has roughly 200,000 clones, just over 85% seen once; the top ten hold over 3%. Recruitment covered roughly 24 US areas and drew participants whose ages spanned 18 to 89 years. In assigning cohorts, the study relied on participant-reported clinical history. This clone was detected a few times. CDR3 size: 15 residues. Germline lookup yields CDR1 SGHNT and CDR2 YENEEA. V was shortened by 0 bases and J by 0 bases, with 9 bases between the two germline ends.

Sequencing input: PBMCs or T cells enriched from blood (not recorded which). This sequence joins TRBV11-3 and TRBJ2-7; D not resolved. The clonotype originates from a woman aged 40 to 50 with acute COVID-19. The CDR3 coding sequence is TGTGCCAGCAGCTTAGATCTAGACGGCTCCTACGAGCAGTACTTC. The encoded protein is CASSLDLDGSYEQYF.